Below, 17 T cell receptor beta chains from the same sample are listed, as sequenced in a study of immune heterogeneity within non-small cell lung tumors. For the TCR beta CDR3, multiplex PCR with 32 V and 13 J primers performed the amplification. One entry per CDR3 protein results from TCRdb running MiXCR on the multiplex PCR reads. The sample yields 10,000 to 13,000 distinct CDR3 sequences, less than 30% seen once. As template, the study used bulk tumor genomic DNA at 600 to 700 ng per sample. Each primary tumor yielded several biopsies, collected far apart from one another at surgery. Before undergoing curative surgery, patients had newly diagnosed non-small cell lung cancer that was untreated. The sequenced material came from lung tumor tissue. The receptors derive from a woman aged 55-69 years with non-small cell lung cancer.

By share, this clonotype counts as medium-sized (0.01 to 0.1%). The V gene is TRBV18, the J gene TRBJ2-1; TRBD1 agrees at 7 bases. CDR3 length: 13 amino acids. V shed 3 bases and J 6 bases; nucleotides not matched to a gene: 2. CDR1 is KGHSH and CDR2 is LQKENI in the germline V gene. The CDR3 loop reads CASSPTGVNEQFF. The CDR3, as DNA: TGTGCCAGCTCACCTACAGGGGTCAATGAGCAGTTCTTC.

This clonotype showed up many times. The chain couples TRBV6-4 to TRBJ1-5, with a tentative D call TRBD1 (6 bases). V was pared by 3 bases and J by 6 bases, with 9 bases between. The CDR3 is 13 amino acids. Germline CDR1 reads MRHNA; CDR2 reads SNTAGT. This CDR3 reads CASSDVTGQPQHF. The CDR3 nucleotides are TGTGCCAGCAGTGATGTGACAGGTCAGCCCCAGCATTTT.

This sequence joins TRBV6-5 and TRBJ1-6, with 9 bases lining up with TRBD1. Germline assignment: CDR1 MNHEY and CDR2 SVGAGI. The CDR3 has 14 residues. The V segment lost 4 bases and the J segment 7 bases; nucleotides outside the gene matches: 2. The CDR3 loop reads CASSWTGENSPLHF. The CDR3 DNA follows: TGTGCCAGCAGTTGGACAGGGGAAAATTCACCCCTCCACTTT.

This clonotype was seen at least ten times. This sequence joins TRBV20-1 and TRBJ2-7; 7 bases fit TRBD1. CDR3 length: 13 amino acids. Germline V gene lookup returns CDR1 DFQATT and CDR2 SNEGSKA (reference sequence). V dropped 3 bases and J dropped 5; count of bases not matched to a gene: 7. In DNA, the CDR3 is TGCAGTGCTAGTCGGCTAGGGGGCGACGAGCAGTACTTC. Encoded protein: CSASRLGGDEQYF.

This clonotype counts as medium-sized. The J gene is TRBJ2-7, the V gene TRBV4-2; 12 nucleotides match TRBD2. CDR3 length: 15 amino acids. After removal of 1 base from V and 7 bases from J, the junction contained 5 bases not matched to a gene. Germline-derived CDR1 and CDR2 are LGHNA and YNFKEQ. The CDR3 is CASSQGGLAGLEQYF. The CDR3, as DNA: TGTGCCAGCAGCCAAGGAGGACTAGCGGGGTTAGAGCAGTACTTC.

At least ten counts were recorded for this clonotype. The gene calls are TRBV11-2 and TRBJ1-6, with TRBD1 matching 7 bases. The V segment lost 4 bases and the J segment 6 bases; nucleotides outside the gene matches: 9. Germline loops: CDR1 SGHAT, CDR2 FQNNGV. CDR3 length: 16 amino acids. CDR3 protein: CASSSLEGAFNSPLHF. CDR3 coding DNA: TGTGCCAGCAGCTCCCTTGAGGGGGCGTTTAATTCACCCCTCCACTTT.

There are many counts of this clonotype. This chain joins TRBV12-3 or TRBV12-4 and TRBJ2-1; TRBD2 matches at 15 bases. The CDR3 sequence is 16 residues long. V trimming: 6 bases; J trimming: 0 bases; junction bases outside the gene matches: 0. CDR3 in amino acids: CASRGLAGGSYNEQFF. Written as DNA, the CDR3 is TGTGCCAGCAGGGGACTAGCGGGGGGCTCCTACAATGAGCAGTTCTTC.

This clonotype was detected many times. J is TRBJ2-2 and V is TRBV28; 11 nucleotides line up with TRBD2. J lost 4 bases, V lost 5 bases, and 3 bases had no gene match. The V gene's germline CDR1 is MDHEN and CDR2 SYDVKM. The CDR3 runs to 15 residues. The CDR3 region has the DNA TGTGCCAGCAGTCCACTAGCGGGAGTCACCGGGGAGCTGTTTTTT. Translating it yields CASSPLAGVTGELFF.

This clonotype ranks as medium-sized. The chain joins TRBV15 to TRBJ1-6; 7 positions agree with TRBD1. This CDR3 comprises 15 residues. V shed 1 base, J shed 4 bases, and the junction held 1 base outside the gene matches. Germline V gene lookup returns CDR1 LNHNV and CDR2 YYDKDF (reference sequence). The CDR3 region is CATSRGDSYNSPLHF. CDR3 in DNA: TGTGCCACCAGCAGAGGGGACAGTTATAATTCACCCCTCCACTTT.

The rearrangement joins TRBV18 to TRBJ2-1, with 7 bases aligning to TRBD2. Germline V gene lookup returns CDR1 KGHSH and CDR2 LQKENI. This CDR3 is 14 amino acids long. Unmatched junction bases numbered 2, after V lost 2 bases and J lost 4 bases. Here the CDR3 reads CASSPAGEYNEQFF. The CDR3 DNA follows: TGTGCCAGCTCACCAGCGGGAGAGTACAATGAGCAGTTCTTC.

V gene TRBV20-1 combines with J gene TRBJ2-7; D may be TRBD2 (5 bases). V lost 3 bases and J lost 7, with 22 bases in between. Germline loops: CDR1 DFQATT, CDR2 SNEGSKA (reference sequence). The CDR3 has 15 amino acids. The CDR3 DNA follows: TGCAGTGCTAGCGTAGGGCACTTAAATACGGGGGAGCAGTACTTC. This gives the protein CSASVGHLNTGEQYF.

This clonotype was observed a single time. A much larger clone lies one base from this, so it may be a read error. V and J are TRBV7-2 and TRBJ2-5, with 7 nucleotides matching TRBD2. CDR3 length equals 15 residues. J gave up 0 bases and V 7 bases, and 8 bases lay outside the gene matches. CDR1 and CDR2 from the germline V gene are SGHTA and FQGNSA. The CDR3 sequence is CASNHSGTNQETQYF. Written as DNA, the CDR3 is TGTGCCAGCAACCATTCCGGGACTAACCAAGAGACCCAGTACTTC.

This clonotype is medium-sized within its sample. This rearrangement joins TRBV30 to TRBJ1-5, with D perhaps TRBD1 (5 bases). The length of the CDR3 is 17 residues. Trimming removed 0 bases from V and 5 bases from J, with 20 bases in between. Germline-derived CDR1 and CDR2 are GTSNPN and SVGIG (reference sequence). The DNA of the CDR3 is TGTGCCTGGAGTGTACGGCGGGCTAGACAGTGGGATCAGCCCCAGCATTTT. Translation gives CAWSVRRARQWDQPQHF.

About this clonotype itself: A much larger clone differs by one base, so this may be a read error. The chain carries TRBV6-1 and TRBJ1-1, with D unclear. The CDR3 runs to 13 residues. CDR1 is MNHNS, CDR2 SASEGT, per germline. Trimming removed 6 bases at V and 5 bases at J, with 13 bases between. CDR3 DNA sequence: TGTGCCAGCAGCCGTGACTTGAGGACTGAAGCTTTCTTT. As protein: CASSRDLRTEAFF.

The sample holds many counts of this clonotype. The V and J genes are TRBV28 and TRBJ2-2; D is unresolved. The CDR3 contains 14 residues. The V gene lost 6 bases and the J gene lost 0 bases, with 8 bases spanning the gap. Germline CDR1 is MDHEN and CDR2 is SYDVKM. DNA for the CDR3: TGTGCCAGCAGCCCTTGGTCGAACACCGGGGAGCTGTTTTTT. Its translation: CASSPWSNTGELFF. Together with reference TRBV28 and TRBJ2-2, the CDR3 gives the full variable domain: DVKVTQSSRYLVKRTGEKVFLECVQDMDHENMFWYRQDPGLGLRLIYFSYDVKMKEKGDIPEGYSVSREKKERFSLILESASTNQTSMYLCASSPWSNTGELFFGEGSRLTVL.

The table lists this clonotype with many counts. This chain uses TRBV15 with TRBJ2-7; 11 nucleotides match TRBD1. V lost 4 bases and J lost 7; bases outside the gene matches: 9. CDR1 is LNHNV and CDR2 is YYDKDF in the germline V gene (reference sequence). The CDR3 spans 15 residues. CDR3 sequence reads: CATSIEWTGGKEQYF. DNA of the CDR3: TGTGCCACCAGCATAGAGTGGACAGGGGGCAAAGAGCAGTACTTC.

Only a few counts were recorded for this clonotype. The CDR3 DNA follows: TGTGCCAGTAGTATATCCTACAATGAGCAGTTCTTC. Translated: CASSISYNEQFF. The chain has TRBV19 and TRBJ2-1, with D unresolved. This CDR3 region has 12 residues. V lost 2 bases and J 1 base, leaving 0 bases between the germline ends. Germline V gene data show CDR1 as LNHDA and CDR2 as SQIVND (reference sequence).